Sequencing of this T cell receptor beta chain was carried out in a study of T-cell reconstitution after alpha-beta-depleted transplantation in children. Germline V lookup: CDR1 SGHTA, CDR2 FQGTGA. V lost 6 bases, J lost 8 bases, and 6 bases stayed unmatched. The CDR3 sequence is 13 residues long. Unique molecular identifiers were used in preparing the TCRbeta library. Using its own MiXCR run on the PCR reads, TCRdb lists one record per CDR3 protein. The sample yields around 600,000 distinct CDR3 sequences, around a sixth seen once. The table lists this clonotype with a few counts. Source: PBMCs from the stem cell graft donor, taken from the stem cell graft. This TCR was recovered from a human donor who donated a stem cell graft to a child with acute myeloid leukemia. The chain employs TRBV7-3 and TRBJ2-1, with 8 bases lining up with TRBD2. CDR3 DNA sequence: TGTGCCAGCAGAACGGGAGGGAACCATGAGCAGTTCTTC. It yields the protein CASRTGGNHEQFF.